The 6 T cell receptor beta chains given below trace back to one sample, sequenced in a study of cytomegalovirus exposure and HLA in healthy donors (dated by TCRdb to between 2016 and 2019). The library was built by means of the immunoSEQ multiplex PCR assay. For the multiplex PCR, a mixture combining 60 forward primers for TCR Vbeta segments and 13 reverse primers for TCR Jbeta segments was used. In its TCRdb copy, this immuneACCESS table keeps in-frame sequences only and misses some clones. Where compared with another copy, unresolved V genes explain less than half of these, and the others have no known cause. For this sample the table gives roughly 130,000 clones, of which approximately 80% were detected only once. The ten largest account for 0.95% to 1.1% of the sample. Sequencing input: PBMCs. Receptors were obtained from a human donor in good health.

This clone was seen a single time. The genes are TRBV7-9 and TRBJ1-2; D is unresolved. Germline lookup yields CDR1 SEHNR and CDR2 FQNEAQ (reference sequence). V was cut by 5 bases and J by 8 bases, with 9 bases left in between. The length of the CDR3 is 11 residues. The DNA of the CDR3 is TGTGCCAGCAGCCCATCGGAGGGCTACACCTTC. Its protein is CASSPSEGYTF.

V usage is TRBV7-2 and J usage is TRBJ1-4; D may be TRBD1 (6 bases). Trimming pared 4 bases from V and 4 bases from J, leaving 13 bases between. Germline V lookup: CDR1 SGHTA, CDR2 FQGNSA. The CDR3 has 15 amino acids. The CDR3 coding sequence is TGTGCCAGCAGCTCCCCAGGGGCGTATAATGAAAAACTGTTTTTT. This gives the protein CASSSPGAYNEKLFF.

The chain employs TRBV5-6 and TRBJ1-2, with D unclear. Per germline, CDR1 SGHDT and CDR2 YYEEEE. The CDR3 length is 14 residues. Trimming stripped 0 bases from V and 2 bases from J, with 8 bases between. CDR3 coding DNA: TGTGCCAGCAGCTTGGAATTAGAAAACTATGGCTACACCTTC. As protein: CASSLELENYGYTF.

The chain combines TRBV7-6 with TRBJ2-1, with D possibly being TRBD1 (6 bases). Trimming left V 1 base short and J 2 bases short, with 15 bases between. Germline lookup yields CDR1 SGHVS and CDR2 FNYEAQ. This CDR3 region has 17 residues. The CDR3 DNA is TGTGCCAGCAGCTTAGATCTGGCACAGGGCACCTACAATGAGCAGTTCTTC. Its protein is CASSLDLAQGTYNEQFF.

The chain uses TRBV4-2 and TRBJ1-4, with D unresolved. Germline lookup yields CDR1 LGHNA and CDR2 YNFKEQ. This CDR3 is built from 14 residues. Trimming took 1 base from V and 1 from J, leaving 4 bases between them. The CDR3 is CASSQGGTNEKLFF. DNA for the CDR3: TGTGCCAGCAGCCAAGGCGGAACTAATGAAAAACTGTTTTTT.

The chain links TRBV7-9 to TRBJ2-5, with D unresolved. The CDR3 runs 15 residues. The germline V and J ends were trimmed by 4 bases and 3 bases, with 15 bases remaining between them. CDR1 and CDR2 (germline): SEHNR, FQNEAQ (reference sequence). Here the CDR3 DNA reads TGTGCCAGCAGCTCGGTCCGAAGTCACGAAGAGACCCAGTACTTC. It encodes CASSSVRSHEETQYF.